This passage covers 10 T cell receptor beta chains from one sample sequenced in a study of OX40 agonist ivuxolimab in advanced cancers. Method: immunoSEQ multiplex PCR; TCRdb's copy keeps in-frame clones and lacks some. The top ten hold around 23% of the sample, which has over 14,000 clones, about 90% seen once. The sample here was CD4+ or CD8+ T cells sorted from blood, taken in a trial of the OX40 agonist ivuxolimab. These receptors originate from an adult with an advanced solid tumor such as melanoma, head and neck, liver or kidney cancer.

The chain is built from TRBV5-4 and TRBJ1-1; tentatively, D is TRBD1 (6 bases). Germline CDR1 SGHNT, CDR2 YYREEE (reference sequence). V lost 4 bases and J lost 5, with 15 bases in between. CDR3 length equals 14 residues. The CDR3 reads CASSGIGGSTEAFF. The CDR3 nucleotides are TGTGCCAGCAGCGGAATAGGGGGGAGTACTGAAGCTTTCTTT. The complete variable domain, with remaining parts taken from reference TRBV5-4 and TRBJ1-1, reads ETGVTQSPTHLIKTRGQQVTLRCSSQSGHNTVSWYQQALGQGPQFIFQYYREEENGRGNFPPRFSGLQFPNYSSELNVNALELDDSALYLCASSGIGGSTEAFFGQGTRLTVV.

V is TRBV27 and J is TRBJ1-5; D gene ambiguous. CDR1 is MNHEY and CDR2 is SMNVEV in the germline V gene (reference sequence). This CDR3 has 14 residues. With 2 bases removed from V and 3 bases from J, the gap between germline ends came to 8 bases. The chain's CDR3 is CASSLRGPNQPQHF. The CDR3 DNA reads TGTGCCAGCAGTTTAAGAGGGCCCAATCAGCCCCAGCATTTT.

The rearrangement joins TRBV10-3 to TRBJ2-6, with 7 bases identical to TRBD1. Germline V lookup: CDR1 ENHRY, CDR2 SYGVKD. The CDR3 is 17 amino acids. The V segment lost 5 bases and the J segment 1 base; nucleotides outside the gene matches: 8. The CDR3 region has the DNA TGTGCCATCAGTTCCGGGACAGTTTCGTCTGGGGCCAACGTCCTGACTTTC. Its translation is CAISSGTVSSGANVLTF.

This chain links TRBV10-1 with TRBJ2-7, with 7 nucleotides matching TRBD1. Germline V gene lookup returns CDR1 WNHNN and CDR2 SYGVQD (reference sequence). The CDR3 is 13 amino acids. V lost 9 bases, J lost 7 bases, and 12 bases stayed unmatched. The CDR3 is CARQIDREREQYF. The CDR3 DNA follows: TGCGCCAGGCAAATTGACAGGGAGAGGGAGCAGTACTTC.

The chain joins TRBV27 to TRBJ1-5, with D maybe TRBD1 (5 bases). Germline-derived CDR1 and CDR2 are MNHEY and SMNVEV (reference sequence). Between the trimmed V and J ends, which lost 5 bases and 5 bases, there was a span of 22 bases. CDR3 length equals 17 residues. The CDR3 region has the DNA TGTGCCAGCAGTGCTCTTGTTGGGGCTGGTTTCGATCAGCCCCAGCATTTT. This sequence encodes CASSALVGAGFDQPQHF.

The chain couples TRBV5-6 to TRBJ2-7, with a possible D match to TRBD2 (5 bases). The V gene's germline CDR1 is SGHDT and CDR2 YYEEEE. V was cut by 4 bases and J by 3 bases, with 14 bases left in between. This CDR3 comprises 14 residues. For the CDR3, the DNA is TGTGCCAGCAGCAAGGTCGGGGATCTCTACGAGCAGTACTTC. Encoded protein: CASSKVGDLYEQYF.

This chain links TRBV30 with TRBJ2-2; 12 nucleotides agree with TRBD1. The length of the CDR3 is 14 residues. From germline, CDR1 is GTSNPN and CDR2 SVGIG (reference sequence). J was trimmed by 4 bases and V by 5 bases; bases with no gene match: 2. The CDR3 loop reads CAWGTGGSTGELFF. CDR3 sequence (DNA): TGTGCCTGGGGGACAGGGGGCTCCACCGGGGAGCTGTTTTTT.

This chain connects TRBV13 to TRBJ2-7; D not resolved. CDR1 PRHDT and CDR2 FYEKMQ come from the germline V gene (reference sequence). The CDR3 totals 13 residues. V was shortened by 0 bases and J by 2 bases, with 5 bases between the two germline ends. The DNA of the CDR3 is TGTGCCAGCAGCTTAGGGGCAGCCTACGAGCAGTACTTC. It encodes CASSLGAAYEQYF.

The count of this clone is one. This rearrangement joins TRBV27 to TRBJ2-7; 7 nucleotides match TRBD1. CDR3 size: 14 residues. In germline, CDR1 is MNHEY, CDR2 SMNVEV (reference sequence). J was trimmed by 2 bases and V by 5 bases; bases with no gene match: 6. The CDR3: CASSITGVPYEQYF. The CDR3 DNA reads TGTGCCAGCAGTATAACAGGGGTCCCCTACGAGCAGTACTTC.

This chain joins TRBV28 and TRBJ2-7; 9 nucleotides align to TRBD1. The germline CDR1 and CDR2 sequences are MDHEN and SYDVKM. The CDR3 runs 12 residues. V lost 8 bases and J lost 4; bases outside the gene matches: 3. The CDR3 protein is CASRDRVYEQYF. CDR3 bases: TGTGCCAGCCGGGACAGGGTTTACGAGCAGTACTTC.